This T cell receptor beta chain was recorded in a study of T cell changes during pregnancy in multiple sclerosis. The table lists this clone with a count of one. Generated by immunoSEQ multiplex PCR, the TCRdb table keeps only in-frame clones and is missing some. There are tens of thousands of clones in the sample; over 85% occur only once, and more than 3% lies in the top ten. V shed 4 bases and J 1 base; nucleotides not matched to a gene: 2. The CDR3 consists of 15 residues. Germline V gene sequence: CDR1 SGHVS, CDR2 FNYEAQ. The chain uses TRBV7-6 and TRBJ2-5; 11 bases match TRBD2. Material: CD8+ T cells from peripheral blood mononuclear cells, obtained after pregnancy. The receptor was isolated from a female donor with multiple sclerosis, enrolled in a pregnancy study. CDR3 sequence (DNA): TGTGCCAGCAGCTGGGGACTAGCGGTCCAAGAGACCCAGTACTTC. Amino acids: CASSWGLAVQETQYF.